A selection of T cell receptor beta chains follows, all from one sample in a study of breast tumors, draining lymph nodes, adjacent tissues. TCRdb re-analysed the multiplex PCR reads in MiXCR, keeping a single row per CDR3 protein. The table shows over 60,000 distinct CDR3 sequences, with roughly 40% occurring only once. Sample: breast tumor tissue. These receptors were taken from a female donor with breast cancer. Some clones in this sample may be carry-over from other donors' samples. CDR3s include the opening cysteine and the closing phenylalanine or tryptophan. The order of the fields is J gene, V gene, clone size, CDR3 protein. A row's size may be missing; if present it is once, few, many or a size class.

TRBJ1-2 TRBV7-9 . CASSVGEGLGGYTF
TRBJ2-1 TRBV5-1 once CASSPGPSSYNEQSF
TRBJ1-2 TRBV18 many CASSPASQGSGYTF
TRBJ1-5 TRBV11-2 . CASNVGLSQPQHF
TRBJ2-1 TRBV20-1 many CSAFSSSSGSHYNEQFF
TRBJ2-3 TRBV10-3 . CAISEGFIPAVFTDTQYF
TRBJ1-2 TRBV6-6 . CASSHRDRDYGYTF
TRBJ2-1 TRBV20-1 . CRARGEQFF
TRBJ2-5 TRBV14 . CTSSLLTGGLQETQYF
TRBJ1-5 TRBV6-6 . CASSPSGHFSNQPQHF
TRBJ2-5 TRBV20-1 many CSADLTSGSGISRPETQYF
TRBJ1-2 TRBV20-1 few CSAKDRGYGSTF
TRBJ1-6 TRBV20-1 . CSAREENNSPLHF
TRBJ1-2 TRBV10-3 many CAISDRLLGYGYTF
TRBJ1-2 TRBV20-1 . CSASSLGTGGREGYTF
TRBJ1-5 TRBV18 many CASSPSGALNQPQHF
TRBJ1-1 TRBV12-3/TRBV12-4 . CASSWDSLGLEAFF
TRBJ2-5 TRBV9 many CASSVAPRQGGETQYF
TRBJ1-2 TRBV19 many CASSRQGINYGYTF
TRBJ2-5 TRBV9 once CASSESTGEGQETQYF
TRBJ2-3 TRBV30 . CAATGTGGTDTQYF
TRBJ1-2 TRBV19 few CASGTGAGGYTF
TRBJ1-6 TRBV5-1 many CASSFQGGNSPLHF
TRBJ1-2 TRBV10-3 . CTISGRQGVRNYGYTF
TRBJ1-4 TRBV7-9 . CASTRHLATNEKLFF
TRBJ1-6 TRBV5-1 many CASSLDWMMSGSPLHF
TRBJ2-1 TRBV20-1 many CSARDPLAGGLNEQFF
TRBJ2-1 TRBV12-3/TRBV12-4 few CASSPPGLLLFF
TRBJ2-1 TRBV28 many CASSPGLAGVKFF
TRBJ2-7 TRBV11-3 many CASSFAASAREEQYF
TRBJ2-5 TRBV11-3 many CASSPQRTGFKETQYF
TRBJ1-2 TRBV12-3/TRBV12-4 . CARGRKDRVGYTF
TRBJ1-5 TRBV12-5 . CASGLLNPSGQPQHF
TRBJ1-3 TRBV24-1 . CATSDRSEGGNTIYF
TRBJ2-1 TRBV7-9 many CASSSRNKGLINEQFF
TRBJ2-1 TRBV7-3 . CASSLQGSTYNEIFF
TRBJ2-1 TRBV19 many CASSTTGNEQFF
TRBJ2-5 TRBV18 many CASSLGQSSETQYF
TRBJ2-2 TRBV10-1 . CASRSTGVRVANTGELFF
TRBJ1-1 TRBV7-9 few CASSLQGVNTEAFF
TRBJ1-6 TRBV6-5 many CASSYRPISYNSPLHF
TRBJ1-1 TRBV4-1 few CASSKGQGVRSAFF
TRBJ2-7 TRBV27 many CASSLSGPLSSYEQYF
TRBJ2-1 TRBV20-1 . CMMARESNEQFF
TRBJ2-5 TRBV3-1 many CASSPQGTGIRETQYF
TRBJ2-2 TRBV5-1 many CASSYRATGELFF
TRBJ1-6 TRBV18 . CASSPGPHNSPLHF
TRBJ2-3 TRBV9 . CASSVPSESDTQYF
TRBJ1-5 TRBV10-3 . CAISESRGGEGGNQSQHF
TRBJ2-5 TRBV20-1 . CSASSQGTRENQYF
TRBJ1-2 TRBV14 many CASSQDWGRASGYTF
TRBJ2-5 TRBV20-1 medium-sized CSALLGAIQETQYF
TRBJ1-2 TRBV20-1 . CSADFVAGAYGYTF